This T cell receptor beta chain was recorded in a study of blood T cell repertoires in COVID-19. Across the study: Sources were T cells, B-cell-depleted T cells, or PBMCs; the material itself was cDNA or gDNA.

Germline values: CDR1 SQVTM, CDR2 ANQGSEA. This CDR3 contains 11 residues. V was shortened by 4 bases and J by 7 bases, with 10 bases between the two germline ends. Using immunoSEQ multiplex PCR, the repertoire was profiled, and TCRdb retains in-frame clones only, with some absent. The table includes 250,000 to 350,000 clones, roughly 90% detected once. Sequences were obtained from PBMCs or T cells enriched from blood (not recorded which). The chain carries TRBV29-1 and TRBJ1-2, with D tentatively TRBD1 (6 bases). The receptor was derived from a man between 60 and 70 years old who had recovered from COVID-19. The CDR3 nucleotides are TGCAGCGTTGTCGGGGGGGCTGGCTACACCTTC. Amino acid sequence: CSVVGGAGYTF.